The 15 T cell receptor beta chains listed next were all sequenced from one sample in a study of T cell changes during pregnancy in multiple sclerosis. Assay: immunoSEQ multiplex PCR; the TCRdb copy retains only in-frame clones and omits some. The sample yields roughly 72,000 clones, around 92% seen once. Sequences were derived from peripheral blood, sampled in the first trimester of pregnancy. The source is a female donor in good health, enrolled as a control in a pregnancy study.

This sequence joins TRBV5-4 and TRBJ2-3; 12 nucleotides agree with TRBD2. Trimming removed 0 bases from V and 4 bases from J; junction bases left unmatched: 6. The CDR3 covers 17 residues. CDR1 is SGHNT, CDR2 YYREEE, per germline (reference sequence). The CDR3 spells CASSLATSGRRSDTQYF. In DNA form, the CDR3 reads TGTGCCAGCAGCTTGGCGACTAGCGGGAGAAGGTCAGATACGCAGTATTTT.

DNA of the CDR3: TGTGCCAGCTCACTCCTGGCGGGAGGGGGCACAGATACGCAGTATTTT. Translated, it gives CASSLLAGGGTDTQYF. The chain uses TRBV18 and TRBJ2-3; 9 nucleotides line up with TRBD2. Per the germline V gene, CDR1 is KGHSH and CDR2 is LQKENI. Losses at the gene ends were 4 bases for V and 1 base for J; bases not matched to a gene: 6. This CDR3 has 16 amino acids. Looking up the rest from reference TRBV18 and TRBJ2-3 gives the full variable domain: NAGVMQNPRHLVRRRGQEARLRCSPMKGHSHVYWYRQLPEEGLKFMVYLQKENIIDESGMPKERFSAEFPKEGPSILRIQQVVRGDSAAYFCASSLLAGGGTDTQYFGPGTRLTVL.

This chain joins TRBV19 and TRBJ1-1, with 7 bases that match TRBD1. J gave up 5 bases and V 1 base, and 10 bases lay outside the gene matches. Per germline, CDR1 LNHDA and CDR2 SQIVND (reference sequence). The CDR3 contains 16 residues. In DNA form, the CDR3 reads TGTGCCAGTAGTATAGGGCCACCAGACAGGGTAACTGAAGCTTTCTTT. Its translation: CASSIGPPDRVTEAFF.

The chain combines TRBV19 with TRBJ2-3, with TRBD2 identical over 13 bases. The CDR3 runs to 22 residues. CDR1 is LNHDA, CDR2 SQIVND, per germline (reference sequence). Germline trimming cut 4 bases from V and 2 bases from J; bases unmatched to any gene: 21. The CDR3 sequence: CASSKAARGQLGLAGYTDTQYF. The CDR3 DNA follows: TGTGCCAGTAGTAAAGCGGCGAGGGGGCAGCTGGGACTAGCGGGATACACAGATACGCAGTATTTT. Variable domain in full (rest from reference TRBV19 and TRBJ2-3): DGGITQSPKYLFRKEGQNVTLSCEQNLNHDAMYWYRQDPGQGLRLIYYSQIVNDFQKGDIAEGYSVSREKKESFPLTVTSAQKNPTAFYLCASSKAARGQLGLAGYTDTQYFGPGTRLTVL.

As concerns this clone: Other DNA sequences from this sample encode an identical CDR3 as well. This sequence joins TRBV11-2 and TRBJ2-7; 9 bases align to TRBD1. The ends lost 1 base at V and 6 bases at J; junction bases unmatched: 1. In germline, CDR1 is SGHAT, CDR2 FQNNGV. This CDR3 has 13 residues. The CDR3 coding sequence is TGTGCCAGCAGCTTAGGACAGGGGGGCGAGCAGTACTTC. Translation: CASSLGQGGEQYF.

The V call is TRBV6-5, the J call TRBJ2-1, with TRBD2 matching 12 bases. The CDR3 loop spans 16 amino acids. CDR1 is MNHEY and CDR2 is SVGAGI in the germline V gene. Germline trimming cut 3 bases from V and 4 bases from J; bases unmatched to any gene: 4. The CDR3 bases are TGTGCCAGCAGTTATTCCGGGACTAGCGGGTACAATGAGCAGTTCTTC. This codes for CASSYSGTSGYNEQFF.

The chain recombines TRBV28 with TRBJ1-2, with a tentative D call TRBD1 (6 bases). CDR3 length equals 16 residues. Germline V gene sequence: CDR1 MDHEN, CDR2 SYDVKM. Deletions cut 6 bases from V and 8 bases from J, with 25 bases between. The CDR3 protein is CASRGVTGARPGGYTF. The CDR3, as DNA: TGTGCCAGCAGGGGGGTGACAGGAGCCCGACCGGGGGGCTACACCTTC.

This chain joins TRBV19 and TRBJ1-6, with TRBD1 matching 7 bases. The CDR3 is 16 amino acids. In germline, CDR1 is LNHDA, CDR2 SQIVND (reference sequence). J was trimmed by 10 bases and V by 6 bases; bases with no gene match: 15. Here the CDR3 reads CASSKTPRQGRSPLHF. Written as DNA, the CDR3 is TGTGCCAGTAGCAAGACCCCCCGACAGGGTAGATCACCCCTCCACTTT.

This chain joins TRBV18 and TRBJ1-6; TRBD1 might be the D (5 bases). This CDR3 contains 14 residues. Germline loops: CDR1 KGHSH, CDR2 LQKENI. V dropped 6 bases and J dropped 7 bases, with 13 bases sitting between them. The DNA of the CDR3 is TGTGCCAGCTCCCCCGGGGGATCAAATTCACCCCTCCACTTT. Its protein is CASSPGGSNSPLHF.

The chain recombines TRBV7-2 with TRBJ1-5; a weak D match, TRBD1 (6 bases). CDR1 SGHTA and CDR2 FQGNSA come from the germline V gene. This CDR3 has 15 amino acids. V was trimmed by 4 bases and J by 1 base, leaving 11 bases between them. CDR3 coding DNA: TGTGCCAGCAGCTCCGGGACACTGAGCAATCAGCCCCAGCATTTT. Translating gives CASSSGTLSNQPQHF.

This chain joins TRBV6-5 and TRBJ1-1; unclear D gene. CDR1 and CDR2 (germline): MNHEY, SVGAGI. Trimming took off 7 bases at V and 0 bases at J, with 9 bases between the two ends. The CDR3 totals 13 residues. DNA of the CDR3: TGTGCCAGCACCTTCACAGTGAACACTGAAGCTTTCTTT. It codes for CASTFTVNTEAFF.

The chain combines TRBV21-1 with TRBJ1-5; the table's D call of TRBD1 was not tested on the DNA. TRBV21-1 is recorded as a pseudogene. This CDR3 is built from 16 residues. The CDR3 spells CASSKEGDMGNQPQHF. The CDR3 DNA follows: TGTGCCAGCAGCAAAGAAGGGGACATGGGCAATCAGCCCCAGCATTTT.

The chain employs TRBV10-3 and TRBJ2-3; TRBD1 matches at 9 bases. The CDR3 has 14 amino acids. V lost 7 bases, J lost 2 bases, and 4 bases stayed unmatched. Per germline, CDR1 ENHRY and CDR2 SYGVKD. CDR3 DNA sequence: TGTGCCATCAAGGACAGGGGAACCACAGATACGCAGTATTTT. Its translation: CAIKDRGTTDTQYF.

The chain employs TRBV2 and TRBJ1-5; a possible D gene is TRBD1 (6 bases). V lost 4 bases and J 7 bases, leaving 20 bases between the germline ends. From germline, CDR1 is SNHLY and CDR2 FYNNEI. The CDR3 runs to 16 residues. As DNA, the CDR3 is TGTGCCAGCAGTGCTTCCGACAGGCCCATCGAACAGCCCCAGCATTTT. This codes for CASSASDRPIEQPQHF.

The J gene is TRBJ1-3, the V gene TRBV19; no definite D call. Germline CDR1 reads LNHDA; CDR2 reads SQIVND (reference sequence). The CDR3 contains 14 residues. The V end was cut by 3 bases, the J end by 2 bases, with 8 bases between. This CDR3 is CASSITGPGNTIYF. CDR3 nucleotide sequence: TGTGCCAGTAGTATTACCGGTCCTGGAAACACCATATATTTT. The whole variable domain, remainder taken from reference TRBV19 and TRBJ1-3, is DGGITQSPKYLFRKEGQNVTLSCEQNLNHDAMYWYRQDPGQGLRLIYYSQIVNDFQKGDIAEGYSVSREKKESFPLTVTSAQKNPTAFYLCASSITGPGNTIYFGEGSWLTVV.